One and the same sample provided the 8 T cell receptor beta chains below, sequenced in a study of blood T cell repertoires in COVID-19. TCRdb's copy holds only in-frame clones and misses some; the assay was immunoSEQ multiplex PCR. Of just under 150,000 clones detected, about nine tenths appear once; the ten largest clones hold roughly 35%. The specimen sequenced was peripheral blood. The receptor set was obtained from a man aged 50 to 59 who had recovered from COVID-19.

This chain joins TRBV7-9 and TRBJ2-7, with 8 bases fitting TRBD1. V shed 8 bases, J shed 0 bases, and the junction held 6 bases outside the gene matches. Germline CDR1 is SEHNR and CDR2 is FQNEAQ (reference sequence). This CDR3 has 14 amino acids. CDR3 coding DNA: TGTGCCAGCCGAGGGACAGGCCACTCCTACGAGCAGTACTTC. Protein sequence: CASRGTGHSYEQYF.

This clone occurred once. The gene calls are TRBV12-3 or TRBV12-4 and TRBJ1-5; the D gene is possibly TRBD1 (6 bases). CDR3 length: 13 residues. CDR3 nucleotides: TGTGCAAGCCGCAGGACAGTTAATCAGCCCCAGCATTTT. This encodes CASRRTVNQPQHF.

The DNA of the CDR3 is TGTGCCAGCTCACCGGGACAAGACAATGAGCAGTTCTTC. It encodes CASSPGQDNEQFF. This chain uses TRBV18 with TRBJ2-1; possible D gene TRBD1, 6 bases. This CDR3 has 13 residues. CDR1 and CDR2 (germline): KGHSH, LQKENI. Trimming took 3 bases from V and 5 from J, leaving 8 bases between them.

The CDR3 region is CASSVGQVNEKLFF. For the CDR3, the DNA is TGCGCCAGCAGCGTTGGACAGGTTAATGAAAAACTGTTTTTT. J is TRBJ1-4 and V is TRBV5-1; TRBD1 aligns across 7 bases. The V and J ends lost 4 bases and 4 bases, in that order; junction bases with no gene match: 4. Germline CDR1 and CDR2: SGHRS and YFSETQ. This CDR3 is 14 amino acids long.

V usage is TRBV19 and J usage is TRBJ2-3; 11 nucleotides line up with TRBD2. With 3 bases clipped from V and 4 bases from J, the junction kept 3 bases outside the gene matches. Germline lookup yields CDR1 LNHDA and CDR2 SQIVND (reference sequence). CDR3 length equals 15 residues. The chain's CDR3 is CASSISGGAPDTQYF. The CDR3, as DNA: TGTGCCAGTAGTATTAGCGGGGGGGCCCCAGATACGCAGTATTTT.

The V and J genes are TRBV6-5 and TRBJ1-5, with TRBD1 matching over 7 bases. CDR1 MNHEY and CDR2 SVGAGI come from the germline V gene. This CDR3 contains 14 residues. V was pared by 2 bases and J by 2 bases, with 0 bases of the junction left unmatched. CDR3 DNA: TGTGCCAGCAGTTACGGACAGGGCAATCAGCCCCAGCATTTT. This encodes CASSYGQGNQPQHF.

V is TRBV10-1 and J is TRBJ2-2; tentative D call: TRBD2 (6 bases). The CDR3 loop spans 14 amino acids. Germline CDR1 is WNHNN and CDR2 is SYGVQD (reference sequence). Trimming took off 10 bases at V and 2 bases at J, with 14 bases between the two ends. The CDR3 DNA follows: TGCGCCACCTCGCGAGGACTAAACACCGGGGAGCTGTTTTTT. Amino acid sequence: CATSRGLNTGELFF.

The chain combines TRBV5-6 with TRBJ2-7, with D possibly matching TRBD1 (5 bases). This CDR3 has 13 amino acids. V was clipped by 0 bases and J by 4 bases, with 8 bases between them. The germline gives CDR1 SGHDT, CDR2 YYEEEE. The CDR3 spells CASSLGQRYEQYF. CDR3 nucleotides: TGTGCCAGCAGCTTGGGACAGAGATACGAGCAGTACTTC. Combining the CDR3 with reference TRBV5-6 and TRBJ2-7 gives the whole variable domain DAGVTQSPTHLIKTRGQQVTLRCSPKSGHDTVSWYQQALGQGPQFIFQYYEEEERQRGNFPDRFSGHQFPNYSSELNVNALLLGDSALYLCASSLGQRYEQYFGPGTRLTVT.